The rows below give T cell receptor beta chains drawn from one sample of a study of T cell repertoires in cytomegalovirus infection. These receptors' targets are unknown. TCRdb reprocessed the reads via MiXCR and lists one record per CDR3 protein. The sample has about 350,000 distinct CDR3 sequences, about 34% seen once. The sample in question was cultured PBMCs, obtained from culture after CMV antigen stimulation. These TCRs come from a human donor in good health (CMV status not recorded). Some clones in this sample may be carry-over from other donors' samples. Both conserved end residues are trimmed from each CDR3. Clone size, where shown, is once, few, many, or a class for clones that have expanded.

few	TRBV7-2	TRBJ2-5	ASSLGGASGIAVTQY
many	TRBV7-2	TRBJ2-1	ASSLGLAGVNEQF
few	TRBV7-2	TRBJ2-7	ASSLVPRRATRGLEQY
few	TRBV7-2	TRBJ2-5	ASSDPHETQY
.	TRBV19	TRBJ1-1	ASSIDLNTEAF
.	TRBV5-8	TRBJ1-3	ASSFQGYSGNTIY
.	TRBV6-1	TRBJ1-5	ASSEAAIGTAGNQPQH
.	TRBV7-3	TRBJ2-1	ASSSRDTATESLLAGYNEQF
.	TRBV6-1	TRBJ1-6	ASSETVYNSPLH
many	TRBV7-2	TRBJ2-1	ASSLGTSGMDEQF
.	TRBV7-2	TRBJ2-5	ASRTTGRRETQY
many	TRBV7-9	TRBJ2-5	ASSLASVQETQY
few	TRBV4-1	TRBJ2-1	ASSQVWTSGRYNEQF
.	TRBV7-9	TRBJ2-1	ASSRGLVYNEQF
few	TRBV7-2	TRBJ1-5	ASSLGGGGFAQPQH
.	TRBV20-1	TRBJ1-5	SASPLQRDQPQH
once	TRBV6-1	TRBJ2-1	ASSPFQGQDEQF
.	TRBV10-3	TRBJ1-5	ATTGTGNSNQPQH
few	TRBV28	TRBJ1-3	ASSLSDRAGNTIY
many	TRBV7-6	TRBJ1-1	ASSWGTDEAF
.	TRBV7-6	TRBJ2-2	ASSLFVLAVDGGELF
.	TRBV7-2	TRBJ2-3	ASSLVPGQGTDTQY
.	TRBV28	TRBJ2-3	ASTKDGVDYSTDTQY
.	TRBV6-6	TRBJ1-3	ASRGMGQGGNTIY
.	TRBV20-1	TRBJ1-1	SARWDRNTEAF
many	TRBV27	TRBJ2-2	ASSARSGQGFTGELF
few	TRBV6-2/TRBV6-3	TRBJ2-1	ASSPYSSSRVFTNEQF
.	TRBV12-3/TRBV12-4	TRBJ1-2	ASSRDRGKRGYT
.	TRBV19	TRBJ2-1	ASSIATSGRNEQF
few	TRBV7-8	TRBJ2-2	ASSLAEIAGALRPTGELF
.	TRBV6-2/TRBV6-3	TRBJ2-1	ASTLAGASGNEQF